This T cell receptor beta chain was identified in a study of T cell repertoires in cytomegalovirus infection. Overall study context: Both CMV infection and a matching HLA type were indicated by public TCR beta signatures.

The CDR3 totals 15 residues. Germline V gene lookup returns CDR1 SGHVS and CDR2 FNYEAQ. Trimming took 4 bases from V and 5 from J, leaving 17 bases between them. This clonotype was counted many times. In TCRdb, the reads were re-called with MiXCR into one record per CDR3 protein. The repertoire holds 250,000 to 300,000 distinct CDR3 sequences, with 15% to 20% as singletons. This rearrangement joins TRBV7-6 to TRBJ2-5; either TRBD1 or TRBD2 may supply D (5 bases each). This TCR came from a human donor in good health (CMV status not recorded). Some clones in this sample may be carry-over from other donors' samples. What was sequenced was CD8+ T cells from PBMCs. The CDR3 DNA reads TGTGCCAGCAGCTATCGGCAGGGACCGTCGGAGACCCAGTACTTC. The encoded protein is CASSYRQGPSETQYF. The full variable domain, its missing parts supplied by reference TRBV7-6 and TRBJ2-5, is GAGVSQSPRYKVTKRGQDVALRCDPISGHVSLYWYRQALGQGPEFLTYFNYEAQQDKSGLPNDRFSAERPEGSISTLTIQRTEQRDSAMYRCASSYRQGPSETQYFGPGTRLLVL.